These 31 T cell receptor beta chains were all obtained from the same sample, sequenced in a study of lymphopenia after photon versus proton radiotherapy. Only in-frame clones appear in the TCRdb table, and some are missing; sequencing was by immunoSEQ multiplex PCR. The profile covers around 31,000 clones, with nearly 90% appearing a single time and about 6.3% taken by the ten largest. The sample was peripheral blood, taken from a patient treated with proton-based radiotherapy. The source of these receptors is a woman between 70 and 85 years old with pancreatic cancer. Some clones in this sample may be carry-over from other donors' samples.

This clone was observed a single time. The rearrangement links TRBV19 to TRBJ2-3; a possible D gene is TRBD1 (6 bases). This CDR3 has 15 residues. The V gene's germline CDR1 is LNHDA and CDR2 SQIVND (reference sequence). Trimming shortened V by 3 bases and J by 4 bases, and 14 bases separated the two germline ends. The CDR3 is CASSIYRDGADTQYF. CDR3 nucleotides: TGTGCCAGTAGTATCTACAGGGACGGTGCAGATACGCAGTATTTT.

The genes are TRBV5-1 and TRBJ2-1; a possible D gene is TRBD1 (8 bases). V lost 2 bases to trimming and J lost 5 bases, with 14 bases between them. CDR3 length: 15 residues. Germline CDR1 SGHRS, CDR2 YFSETQ. For the CDR3, the DNA is TGCGCCAGCAGCTTAACAGGGGGGGCGCACAATGAGCAGTTCTTC. Residues: CASSLTGGAHNEQFF.

The chain recombines TRBV28 with TRBJ1-2; D is undetermined. V lost 3 bases and J 5 bases, leaving 7 bases between the germline ends. The CDR3 extends over 12 amino acids. Germline CDR1 reads MDHEN; CDR2 reads SYDVKM. CDR3 bases: TGTGCCAGCAGTTTCTGGGGATATGGCTACACCTTC. Protein product: CASSFWGYGYTF.

The chain employs TRBV11-2 and TRBJ1-2; D is perhaps TRBD1 (5 bases). Trimming left V 4 bases short and J 8 bases short, with 20 bases between. There are 15 residues in the CDR3. The germline CDR1 and CDR2 sequences are SGHAT and FQNNGV. Here the CDR3 reads CASSSNAGRAMGYTF. In DNA form, the CDR3 reads TGTGCCAGCAGCTCGAACGCGGGACGGGCTATGGGCTACACCTTC.

The chain combines TRBV18 with TRBJ2-2; no clear D. V was shortened by 0 bases and J by 0 bases, with 2 bases between the two germline ends. The CDR3 is made up of 14 amino acids. The germline gives CDR1 KGHSH, CDR2 LQKENI. The CDR3 protein is CASSPPPNTGELFF. CDR3 nucleotide sequence: TGTGCCAGCTCACCACCCCCGAACACCGGGGAGCTGTTTTTT.

The V call is TRBV11-2, the J call TRBJ2-1; weak D call: TRBD2 (6 bases). V dropped 1 base and J dropped 1 base, with 8 bases sitting between them. The CDR3 is 15 residues long. CDR1 SGHAT and CDR2 FQNNGV come from the germline V gene. For the CDR3, the DNA is TGTGCCAGCAGCTTAGCGGGGGAGTCCTACAATGAGCAGTTCTTC. Translating it yields CASSLAGESYNEQFF.

This clone was seen more than once but under ten times. The V and J genes are TRBV9 and TRBJ1-6, with 7 positions matching TRBD1. The length of the CDR3 is 15 residues. Germline lookup yields CDR1 SGDLS and CDR2 YYNGEE. The junction had 7 bases not matched to a gene; V was cut back by 3 bases and J by 7 bases. The CDR3 nucleotides read TGTGCCAGCAGCGCCTATGACAGGGACAATTCACCCCTCCACTTT. Encoded protein: CASSAYDRDNSPLHF.

The CDR3, as DNA: TGCGCCAGCAGCCAAGATACTAGCGGGAGGGTTTACACCGGGGAGCTGTTTTTT. It yields the protein CASSQDTSGRVYTGELFF. The chain links TRBV4-1 to TRBJ2-2, with 13 bases aligning to TRBD2. This CDR3 region has 18 residues. J gave up 3 bases and V 0 bases, and 4 bases lay outside the gene matches. Germline-derived CDR1 and CDR2 are MGHRA and YSYEKL.

This chain uses TRBV28 with TRBJ2-7; D is perhaps TRBD2 (5 bases). CDR3 length: 11 residues. Trimming removed 5 bases at V and 9 bases at J, with 11 bases between. Germline lookup yields CDR1 MDHEN and CDR2 SYDVKM. CDR3: CASSTSTVQYF. In DNA form, the CDR3 reads TGTGCCAGCAGTACTAGTACTGTGCAGTACTTC. Supplemented by reference TRBV28 and TRBJ2-7, the full variable domain reads DVKVTQSSRYLVKRTGEKVFLECVQDMDHENMFWYRQDPGLGLRLIYFSYDVKMKEKGDIPEGYSVSREKKERFSLILESASTNQTSMYLCASSTSTVQYFGPGTRLTVT.

The chain couples TRBV6-1 to TRBJ2-1, with TRBD2 matching 12 bases. CDR1 and CDR2 (germline): MNHNS, SASEGT. V shed 5 bases and J 4 bases; nucleotides not matched to a gene: 3. The CDR3 length is 15 residues. In DNA form, the CDR3 reads TGTGCCAGCAGTACTCTAGCGGGAGGGTACAATGAGCAGTTCTTC. This encodes CASSTLAGGYNEQFF.

This chain joins TRBV4-3 and TRBJ2-7, with 8 bases fitting TRBD1. The germline CDR1 and CDR2 sequences are LGHNA and YSLEER. The CDR3 has 14 amino acids. The V and J ends lost 2 bases and 6 bases, in that order; junction bases with no gene match: 6. The CDR3 here is CASSQRTGSGEQYF. In nucleotides, the CDR3 is TGCGCCAGCAGCCAACGGACAGGGTCTGGCGAGCAGTACTTC.

This clone was seen once. This chain links TRBV6-5 with TRBJ1-5; 8 bases fit TRBD1. CDR1 and CDR2 from the germline V gene are MNHEY and SVGAGI. V lost 2 bases to trimming and J lost 2 bases; unmatched junction nucleotides: 5. This CDR3 has 16 residues. The chain's CDR3 is CASSYAPTGGNQPQHF. CDR3 DNA sequence: TGTGCCAGCAGTTACGCACCGACAGGGGGCAATCAGCCCCAGCATTTT.

This chain connects TRBV2 to TRBJ1-3; 9 nucleotides align to TRBD1. Germline V lookup: CDR1 SNHLY, CDR2 FYNNEI. The CDR3 is 19 amino acids. V shed 2 bases and J 2 bases; nucleotides not matched to a gene: 13. The CDR3 DNA reads as TGTGCCAGCAGTGAAATAGGGAGACGACAGGGGGGGCCTGGAAACACCATATATTTT. It encodes CASSEIGRRQGGPGNTIYF.

The chain employs TRBV28 and TRBJ2-7, with 7 bases identical to TRBD1. With V trimmed by 4 bases and J by 0 bases, 15 bases remained unmatched. CDR3 size: 18 residues. Per germline, CDR1 MDHEN and CDR2 SYDVKM. The CDR3 DNA reads TGTGCCAGCAGTTCCCCCAGGTTAGGGGGCCCAAGCTCCTACGAGCAGTACTTC. It is translated as CASSSPRLGGPSSYEQYF.

This chain links TRBV18 with TRBJ2-2; D is perhaps TRBD1 (6 bases). Trimming cost V 2 bases and J 7 bases, with 11 bases left between them. CDR1 is KGHSH and CDR2 is LQKENI in the germline V gene. There are 14 residues in the CDR3. The CDR3 loop reads CASSPTRGVGELFF. Written as DNA, the CDR3 is TGTGCCAGCTCACCAACCAGGGGAGTCGGGGAGCTGTTTTTT. Full variable domain (rest looked up from reference TRBV18 and TRBJ2-2): NAGVMQNPRHLVRRRGQEARLRCSPMKGHSHVYWYRQLPEEGLKFMVYLQKENIIDESGMPKERFSAEFPKEGPSILRIQQVVRGDSAAYFCASSPTRGVGELFFGEGSRLTVL.

The V and J genes are TRBV10-1 and TRBJ2-7, with D perhaps TRBD1 or TRBD2 (6 bases each). The V gene lost 5 bases and the J gene lost 4 bases, with 9 bases spanning the gap. The CDR3 consists of 12 residues. Germline CDR1 and CDR2: WNHNN and SYGVQD (reference sequence). The CDR3 spells CASSQGTYEQYF. CDR3 coding DNA: TGCGCCAGCAGTCAGGGGACTTACGAGCAGTACTTC.

This chain links TRBV6-5 with TRBJ1-5; TRBD1 is a possible D gene (5 bases). CDR3 length: 15 residues. Germline V gene data show CDR1 as MNHEY and CDR2 as SVGAGI. V gave up 4 bases and J gave up 10 bases, with 20 bases separating them. The CDR3 nucleotides read TGTGCCAGCAGTTCCTCCGGGGTAGGGGCTGGACCCCAGCATTTT. This sequence encodes CASSSSGVGAGPQHF.

This chain links TRBV29-1 with TRBJ1-1; D is ambiguous. Deletions cut 4 bases from V and 0 bases from J, with 27 bases between. The CDR3 length is 19 residues. CDR1 is SQVTM and CDR2 is ANQGSEA in the germline V gene. This CDR3 is CSVAPQDYNNDGLNTEAFF. Written as DNA, the CDR3 is TGCAGCGTTGCCCCCCAAGATTACAATAATGACGGGCTGAACACTGAAGCTTTCTTT.

This chain links TRBV5-4 with TRBJ2-1; TRBD1 is a possible D gene (6 bases). Looked up from germline, CDR1 is SGHNT and CDR2 is YYREEE (reference sequence). CDR3 length: 11 residues. V was pared by 4 bases and J by 10 bases, with 9 bases between. CDR3 in amino acids: CASSRQAEQFF. The CDR3 DNA reads TGTGCCAGCAGCCGACAGGCAGAGCAGTTCTTC.

V usage is TRBV4-2 and J usage is TRBJ2-7, with TRBD2 identical over 10 bases. The germline V gene encodes CDR1 LGHNA and CDR2 YNFKEQ. V gave up 0 bases and J gave up 5 bases; unmatched junction bases: 10. The CDR3 length is 17 residues. The CDR3 sequence is CASSQEFWLAGANEQYF. The CDR3 DNA is TGTGCCAGCAGCCAAGAGTTTTGGCTAGCGGGAGCGAACGAGCAGTACTTC.

The chain uses TRBV5-4 and TRBJ2-7; 10 bases match TRBD1. The V gene's germline CDR1 is SGHNT and CDR2 YYREEE (reference sequence). The trim removed 2 bases at V and 3 bases at J, leaving 5 bases unmatched. This CDR3 is 15 amino acids long. In nucleotides, the CDR3 is TGTGCCAGCAGCTTAGGGACAGGGGCCCACTACGAGCAGTACTTC. Its translation: CASSLGTGAHYEQYF.

The chain has TRBV6-1 and TRBJ2-1; TRBD2 is a possible D gene (6 bases). V lost 3 bases, J lost 0 bases, and 9 bases lay in between. Per germline, CDR1 MNHNS and CDR2 SASEGT. This CDR3 comprises 15 residues. For the CDR3, the DNA is TGTGCCAGCAGTGAGCGGGACTTCTCCTACAATGAGCAGTTCTTC. As protein: CASSERDFSYNEQFF.

This clone appeared once. The rearrangement joins TRBV28 to TRBJ1-1; 8 nucleotides agree with TRBD1. Germline trimming cut 1 base from V and 11 bases from J; bases unmatched to any gene: 6. Germline V gives CDR1 MDHEN, CDR2 SYDVKM. CDR3 size: 13 residues. This chain's CDR3 is CASSLSPYRGAFF. CDR3 in DNA: TGTGCCAGCAGTTTATCTCCCTACAGGGGGGCTTTCTTT.

The chain recombines TRBV25-1 with TRBJ1-6; a possible D gene is TRBD1 (5 bases). Trimming cost V 3 bases and J 4 bases, with 7 bases left between them. The CDR3 runs 14 residues. The V gene's germline CDR1 is MGHDK and CDR2 SYGVNS. The CDR3 protein is CASSDGTYNSPLHF. CDR3 sequence (DNA): TGTGCCAGCAGTGATGGGACTTATAATTCACCCCTCCACTTT.

V is TRBV18 and J is TRBJ1-1, with 9 nucleotides matching TRBD1. V trimming: 6 bases; J trimming: 6 bases; junction bases outside the gene matches: 8. Germline values: CDR1 KGHSH, CDR2 LQKENI. The CDR3 has 14 amino acids. The CDR3 sequence: CASSQTGTGPEAFF. The CDR3 bases are TGTGCCAGCTCGCAGACCGGGACAGGGCCTGAAGCTTTCTTT.

The chain uses TRBV2 and TRBJ2-4, with D possibly TRBD2 on 6 matching bases. With 6 bases removed from V and 6 bases from J, the gap between germline ends came to 18 bases. The CDR3 totals 15 residues. Per the germline V gene, CDR1 is SNHLY and CDR2 is FYNNEI. CDR3 region: CASRRRGTGGNIQYF. CDR3 in DNA: TGTGCCAGCAGGCGGCGGGGAACAGGTGGAAACATTCAGTACTTC.

V gene TRBV10-3 combines with J gene TRBJ1-1, with D maybe TRBD1 (5 bases). Germline CDR1 reads ENHRY; CDR2 reads SYGVKD. The CDR3 totals 14 residues. V gave up 7 bases and J gave up 4 bases, with 16 bases separating them. The CDR3 bases are TGTGCCATCACCAGGGAGGTAGGGAGCACTGAAGCTTTCTTT. Translated, it gives CAITREVGSTEAFF.

The chain links TRBV6-5 to TRBJ1-1; D not certain. The germline V gene has CDR1 MNHEY and CDR2 SVGAGI. Trimming shortened V by 2 bases and J by 0 bases, and 10 bases separated the two germline ends. The CDR3 has 15 residues. CDR3 coding DNA: TGTGCCAGCAGTTACCCGCGACCCATGAACACTGAAGCTTTCTTT. Residues: CASSYPRPMNTEAFF.

The chain recombines TRBV7-2 with TRBJ2-2, with TRBD2 matching over 11 bases. CDR3 length: 16 residues. The germline V gene encodes CDR1 SGHTA and CDR2 FQGNSA. V lost 2 bases, J lost 5 bases, and 4 bases stayed unmatched. CDR3 nucleotides: TGTGCCAGCAGCTTAACTAGCGGGAGCGGAACCGGGGAGCTGTTTTTT. This translates into CASSLTSGSGTGELFF.

The V call is TRBV11-1, the J call TRBJ1-1; D unclear. The V and J ends lost 2 bases and 7 bases respectively, with 14 bases between them. Germline CDR1 is SGHAT and CDR2 is FQDESV (reference sequence). This CDR3 is built from 14 residues. The CDR3 is CASSLWWGGGEAFF. As DNA, the CDR3 is TGTGCCAGCAGCTTATGGTGGGGTGGTGGTGAAGCTTTCTTT.

This chain links TRBV30 with TRBJ1-5; the D gene is possibly TRBD1 (5 bases). The germline V and J ends were trimmed by 5 bases and 3 bases, with 11 bases remaining between them. Germline V gene sequence: CDR1 GTSNPN, CDR2 SVGIG (reference sequence). This CDR3 has 13 residues. The CDR3 bases are TGTGCCTGGGCCGGGGGGGACAATCAGCCCCAGCATTTT. This encodes CAWAGGDNQPQHF.